This T cell receptor beta chain was profiled in a study of tumor and adjacent non-tumor tissue in lung cancer. Study at large: Each sample yielded 4 million to 4.5 million productive TCRbeta reads on average. Notes on the study in general: Top 100 clones took a larger repertoire share in normal lung.

The library came from three nested PCR rounds adapted from ARM-PCR protocols. TCRdb passed the multiplex PCR reads through MiXCR, listing each CDR3 protein once. The data contain more than 75,000 distinct CDR3 sequences, roughly 76% of them singletons. On this clonotype: Its antigen is as yet unknown.

Unmatched junction bases numbered 9, after V lost 10 bases and J lost 0 bases. CDR1 and CDR2 from the germline V gene are LGHNA and YNFKEQ. This CDR3 has 15 amino acids. The template was RNA from unsorted bulk tissue. The sample comprised lung tumor tissue. This clonotype was sampled from a woman aged 50 to 60 with non-small cell lung cancer. V gene TRBV4-2 combines with J gene TRBJ2-7; 10 bases map to TRBD2. The CDR3, as DNA: TGTGCCAACGCCTCAGGACTAGCGGACTCCTACGAGCAGTACTTC. This codes for CANASGLADSYEQYF.